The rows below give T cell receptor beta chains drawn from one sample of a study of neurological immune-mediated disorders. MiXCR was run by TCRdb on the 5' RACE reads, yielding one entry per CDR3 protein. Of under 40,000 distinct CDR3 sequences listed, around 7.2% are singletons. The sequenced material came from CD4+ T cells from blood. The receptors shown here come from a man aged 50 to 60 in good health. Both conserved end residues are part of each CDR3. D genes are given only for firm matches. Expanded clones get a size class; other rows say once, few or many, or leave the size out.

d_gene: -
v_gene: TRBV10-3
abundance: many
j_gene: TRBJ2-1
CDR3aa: CAIREPGTNEQFF
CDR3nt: TGTGCCATCCGAGAGCCGGGTACCAATGAGCAGTTCTTC

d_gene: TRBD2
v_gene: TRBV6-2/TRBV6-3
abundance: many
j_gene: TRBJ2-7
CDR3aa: CASTLPPRGGRGEQYF
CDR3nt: TGTGCCAGCACCCTCCCCCCGCGGGGCGGGAGAGGCGAGCAGTACTTC

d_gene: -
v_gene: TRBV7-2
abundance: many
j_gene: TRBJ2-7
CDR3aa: CASSLVGQSYEQYF
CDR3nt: TGTGCCAGCAGCTTAGTTGGACAGTCCTACGAGCAGTACTTC

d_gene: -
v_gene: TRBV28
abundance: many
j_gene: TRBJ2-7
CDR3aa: CASSSPLSYEQYF
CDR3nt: TGTGCCAGCAGTTCCCCTCTATCCTACGAGCAGTACTTC

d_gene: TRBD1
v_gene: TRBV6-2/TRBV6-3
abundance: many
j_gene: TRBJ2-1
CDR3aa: CASSYLMQGDSYNEQFF
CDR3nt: TGTGCCAGCAGTTACCTGATGCAGGGGGACTCCTACAATGAGCAGTTCTTC

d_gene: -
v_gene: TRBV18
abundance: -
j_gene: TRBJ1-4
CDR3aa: CASSPSRSEKLFF
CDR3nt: TGTGCCAGCTCCCCGAGTAGGAGTGAAAAACTGTTTTTT

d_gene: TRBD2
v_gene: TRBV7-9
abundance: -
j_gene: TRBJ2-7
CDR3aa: CASSLKAAGGPREQYF
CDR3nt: TGTGCCAGCAGCTTAAAGGCGGCGGGAGGGCCGCGGGAGCAGTACTTC

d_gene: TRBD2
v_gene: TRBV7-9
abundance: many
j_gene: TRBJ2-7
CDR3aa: CASSSNSGTSGRAPYEQYF
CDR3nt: TGTGCCAGCAGCTCAAACTCCGGGACTAGCGGGAGGGCCCCCTACGAGCAGTACTTC

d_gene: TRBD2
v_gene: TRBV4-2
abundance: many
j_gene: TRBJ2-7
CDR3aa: CASSQDRLAEAPYEQYF
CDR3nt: TGTGCCAGCAGCCAAGATCGACTAGCGGAAGCCCCCTACGAGCAGTACTTC

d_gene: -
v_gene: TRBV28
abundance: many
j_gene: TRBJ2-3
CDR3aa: CASSPGVSTFTDTQYF
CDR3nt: TGTGCCAGCAGTCCGGGGGTCAGCACCTTCACAGATACGCAGTATTTT

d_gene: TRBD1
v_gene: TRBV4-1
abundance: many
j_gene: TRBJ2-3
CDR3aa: CASSQGGGPTDTQYF
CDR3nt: TGCGCCAGCAGCCAAGGAGGGGGCCCCACAGATACGCAGTATTTT

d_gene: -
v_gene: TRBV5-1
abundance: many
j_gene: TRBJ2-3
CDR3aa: CASSRGSSTDTQYF
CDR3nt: TGCGCCAGCAGCCGGGGATCTAGCACAGATACGCAGTATTTT

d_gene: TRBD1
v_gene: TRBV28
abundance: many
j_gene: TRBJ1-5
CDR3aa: CASNREGAEVDQPQHF
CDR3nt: TGTGCCAGCAATCGAGAGGGGGCTGAAGTCGATCAGCCCCAGCATTTT

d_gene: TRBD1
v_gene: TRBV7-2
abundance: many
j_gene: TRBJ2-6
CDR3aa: CASTNRGAGANVLTF
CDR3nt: TGTGCCAGCACCAACAGGGGGGCTGGGGCCAACGTCCTGACTTTC

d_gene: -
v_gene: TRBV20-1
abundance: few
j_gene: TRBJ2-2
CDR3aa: CSAPVRVGELFF
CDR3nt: TGCAGTGCCCCTGTCCGGGTCGGGGAGCTGTTTTTT

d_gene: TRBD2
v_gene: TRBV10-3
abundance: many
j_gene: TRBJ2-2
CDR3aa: CAISVGLAENTGELFF
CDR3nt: TGTGCCATCAGTGTTGGACTAGCGGAGAACACCGGGGAGCTGTTTTTT

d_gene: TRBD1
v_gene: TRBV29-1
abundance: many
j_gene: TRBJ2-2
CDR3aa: CSVGRQGASGELFF
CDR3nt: TGCAGCGTTGGCCGCCAGGGGGCCTCCGGGGAGCTGTTTTTT

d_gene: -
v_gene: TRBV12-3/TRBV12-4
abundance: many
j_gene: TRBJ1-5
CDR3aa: CASSQHRTGNQPQHF
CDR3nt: TGTGCCAGCAGTCAACATAGGACAGGCAATCAGCCCCAGCATTTT

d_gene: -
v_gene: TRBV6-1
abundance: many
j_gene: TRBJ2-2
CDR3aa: CASRHNLRRDTGELFF
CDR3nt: TGTGCCAGCAGACACAACCTCAGGAGAGACACCGGGGAGCTGTTTTTT

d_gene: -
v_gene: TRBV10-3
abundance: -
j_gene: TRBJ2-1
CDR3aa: CAIAATGTIDEQFF
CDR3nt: TGTGCCATCGCAGCGACAGGGACTATCGATGAGCAGTTCTTC

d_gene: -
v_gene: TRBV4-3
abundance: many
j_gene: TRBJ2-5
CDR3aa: CASSQGVGFQETQYF
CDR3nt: TGCGCCAGCAGCCAAGGGGTGGGCTTCCAAGAGACCCAGTACTTC

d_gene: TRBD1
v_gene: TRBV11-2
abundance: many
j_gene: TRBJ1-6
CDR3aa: CASSLEIRGPPLHF
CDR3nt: TGTGCCAGCAGCTTAGAAATCAGGGGGCCTCCCCTCCACTTT

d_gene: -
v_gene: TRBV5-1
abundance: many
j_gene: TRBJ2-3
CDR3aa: CASSLGGEDTQYF
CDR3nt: TGCGCCAGCAGCTTGGGGGGGGAAGATACGCAGTATTTT

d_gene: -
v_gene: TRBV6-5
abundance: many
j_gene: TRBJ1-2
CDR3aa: CASSPTSYYGYTF
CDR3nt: TGTGCCAGCAGTCCGACCAGCTACTATGGCTACACCTTC

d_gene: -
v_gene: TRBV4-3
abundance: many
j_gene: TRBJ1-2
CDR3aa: CASSQDSAGFLDGYTF
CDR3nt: TGCGCCAGCAGCCAAGATAGTGCCGGGTTTTTGGATGGCTACACCTTC

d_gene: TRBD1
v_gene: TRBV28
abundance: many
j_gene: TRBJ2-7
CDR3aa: CASTGGHSREQYF
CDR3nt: TGTGCCAGCACAGGGGGTCACTCTCGGGAGCAGTACTTC

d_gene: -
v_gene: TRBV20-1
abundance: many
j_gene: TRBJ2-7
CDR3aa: CSARPGPYEQYF
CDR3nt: TGCAGTGCTCGACCGGGTCCCTACGAGCAGTACTTC

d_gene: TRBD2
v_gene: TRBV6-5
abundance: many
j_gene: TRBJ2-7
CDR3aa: CASRPLSGRGSYEQYF
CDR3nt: TGTGCCAGCCGACCACTGAGCGGGAGGGGATCCTACGAGCAGTACTTC

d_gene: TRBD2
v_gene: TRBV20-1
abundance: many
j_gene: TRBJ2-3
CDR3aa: CSANGLAGSGTDTQYF
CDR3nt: TGCAGTGCAAACGGACTAGCCGGTAGTGGCACAGATACGCAGTATTTT

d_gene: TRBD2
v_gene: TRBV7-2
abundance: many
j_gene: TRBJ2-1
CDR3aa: CASSRTSGRISQFF
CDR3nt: TGTGCCAGCAGCCGGACTAGCGGGAGGATCTCTCAGTTCTTC

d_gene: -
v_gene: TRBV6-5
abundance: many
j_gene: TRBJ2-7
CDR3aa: CASSSPNGPRNEQYF
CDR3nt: TGTGCCAGCAGTTCCCCGAATGGGCCCCGTAACGAGCAGTACTTC

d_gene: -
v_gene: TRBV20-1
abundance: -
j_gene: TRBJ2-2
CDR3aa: CSASSAGRDTGELFF
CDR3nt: TGCAGTGCTAGCTCGGCGGGAAGGGACACCGGGGAGCTGTTTTTT

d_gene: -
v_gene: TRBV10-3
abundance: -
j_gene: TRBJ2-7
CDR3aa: CATGAISGYEQYF
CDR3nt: TGTGCCACCGGTGCCATATCAGGGTACGAGCAGTACTTC

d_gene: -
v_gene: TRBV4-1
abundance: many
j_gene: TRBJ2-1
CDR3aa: CASSQDPGGRNEQFF
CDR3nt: TGCGCCAGCAGCCAAGATCCCGGCGGCCGGAATGAGCAGTTCTTC

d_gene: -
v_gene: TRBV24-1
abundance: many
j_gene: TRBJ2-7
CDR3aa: CATRPYEQYF
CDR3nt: TGTGCCACCAGACCCTACGAGCAGTACTTC

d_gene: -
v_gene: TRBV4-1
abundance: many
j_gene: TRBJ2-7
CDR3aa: CASSQEIGGTLNF
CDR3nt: TGCGCCAGCAGCCAAGAAATTGGGGGGACATTAAACTTC

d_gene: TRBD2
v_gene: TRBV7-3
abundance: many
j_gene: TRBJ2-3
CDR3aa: CASSFGGGSTDTQYF
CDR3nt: TGTGCCAGCAGCTTTGGCGGGGGGAGCACAGATACGCAGTATTTT

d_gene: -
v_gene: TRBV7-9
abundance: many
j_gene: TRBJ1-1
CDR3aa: CASSIDTEAFF
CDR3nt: TGTGCCAGCAGTATTGACACTGAAGCTTTCTTT

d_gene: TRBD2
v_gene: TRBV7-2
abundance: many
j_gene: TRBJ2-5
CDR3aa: CASSLVSREETQYF
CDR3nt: TGTGCCAGCAGCTTAGTTTCGCGGGAGGAGACCCAGTACTTC

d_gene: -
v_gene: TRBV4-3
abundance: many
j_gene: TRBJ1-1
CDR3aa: CASSQETSRGTEAFF
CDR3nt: TGCGCCAGCAGCCAAGAAACGAGCAGAGGCACTGAAGCTTTCTTT

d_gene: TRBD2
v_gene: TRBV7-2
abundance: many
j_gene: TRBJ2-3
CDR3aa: CASSLGLAHTDTQYF
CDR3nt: TGTGCCAGCAGCTTAGGACTAGCGCACACAGATACGCAGTATTTT

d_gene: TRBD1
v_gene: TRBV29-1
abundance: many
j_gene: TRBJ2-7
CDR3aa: CSVEDGTESSYEQYF
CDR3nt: TGCAGCGTTGAAGACGGGACAGAGAGCTCCTACGAGCAGTACTTC

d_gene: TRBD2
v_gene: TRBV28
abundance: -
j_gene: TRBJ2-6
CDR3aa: CASSLETSVSGANVLTF
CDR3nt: TGTGCCAGCAGTTTAGAGACTAGCGTCTCTGGGGCCAACGTCCTGACTTTC

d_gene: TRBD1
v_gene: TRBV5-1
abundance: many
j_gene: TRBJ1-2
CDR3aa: CASSPGGTDGYTF
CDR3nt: TGCGCCAGCAGCCCTGGTGGGACAGATGGCTACACCTTC

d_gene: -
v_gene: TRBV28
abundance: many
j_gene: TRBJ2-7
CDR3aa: CASSLYGGNGEQYF
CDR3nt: TGTGCCAGCAGTTTATACGGGGGAAATGGCGAGCAGTACTTC

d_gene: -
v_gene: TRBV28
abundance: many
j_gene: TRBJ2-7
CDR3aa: CASEPPGKPYEQYF
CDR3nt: TGTGCCAGCGAACCCCCAGGGAAACCCTACGAGCAGTACTTC

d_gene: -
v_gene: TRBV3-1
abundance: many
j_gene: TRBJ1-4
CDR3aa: CASGAANEKLFF
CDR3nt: TGTGCCAGCGGGGCCGCAAATGAAAAACTGTTTTTT

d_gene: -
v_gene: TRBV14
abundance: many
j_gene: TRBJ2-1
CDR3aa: CASSQVPDYNEQFF
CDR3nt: TGTGCCAGCAGCCAAGTTCCAGATTACAATGAGCAGTTCTTC

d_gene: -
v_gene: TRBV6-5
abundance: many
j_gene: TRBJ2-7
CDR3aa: CASSSWGGSYEQYF
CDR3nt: TGTGCCAGCAGTTCTTGGGGAGGCTCCTACGAGCAGTACTTC

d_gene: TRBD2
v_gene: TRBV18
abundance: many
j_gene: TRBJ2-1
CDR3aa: CASSPPSSGNYNEQFF
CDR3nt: TGTGCCAGCTCACCACCGTCTAGCGGCAACTACAATGAGCAGTTCTTC

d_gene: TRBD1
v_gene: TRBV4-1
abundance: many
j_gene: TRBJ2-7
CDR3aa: CASSQFTGQGSYEQYF
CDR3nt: TGCGCCAGCAGCCAATTTACAGGACAGGGCTCCTACGAGCAGTACTTC

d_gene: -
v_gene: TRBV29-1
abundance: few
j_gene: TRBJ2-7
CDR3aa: CSVSANTDGEQYF
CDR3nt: TGCAGCGTTTCCGCGAACACGGATGGCGAGCAGTACTTC

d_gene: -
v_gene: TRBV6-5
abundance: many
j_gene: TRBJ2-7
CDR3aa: CASRRQHLWEQYF
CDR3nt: TGTGCCAGCAGACGACAGCATCTCTGGGAGCAGTACTTC